The 14 T cell receptor beta chains reported below all come from one sample, sequenced in a study of T cell repertoires in cytomegalovirus infection. TCRdb re-analysed the reads in MiXCR, keeping a single row per CDR3 protein. The sample records a few hundred thousand distinct CDR3 sequences, roughly 9.5% being singletons. The sequencing sample was made of PBMCs. The receptors were sampled from a human donor in good health (CMV status not recorded). Some clones in this sample may be carry-over from other donors' samples.

This clonotype came up many times. V usage is TRBV12-3 or TRBV12-4 and J usage is TRBJ1-5; D is unclear. CDR3 length: 14 amino acids. Trimming cost V 5 bases and J 0 bases, with 8 bases left between them. CDR3: CASSPVDSNQPQHF. In DNA, the CDR3 is TGTGCCAGCAGTCCAGTGGATAGCAATCAGCCCCAGCATTTT.

A few counts support this clonotype. This chain joins TRBV4-3 and TRBJ2-1; 8 bases fit TRBD2. CDR3 length equals 16 residues. CDR1 is LGHNA and CDR2 is YSLEER in the germline V gene. Germline trimming cut 0 bases from V and 5 bases from J; bases unmatched to any gene: 6. The CDR3 bases are TGCGCCAGCAGCCAAGATTATCCGGGGGGGCACAATGAGCAGTTCTTC. Amino acid sequence: CASSQDYPGGHNEQFF.

The chain carries TRBV28 and TRBJ2-1; the match to TRBD1 covers 11 bases. Germline V gene lookup returns CDR1 MDHEN and CDR2 SYDVKM. There are 15 residues in the CDR3. V gave up 6 bases and J gave up 12 bases; unmatched junction bases: 13. This CDR3 reads CASSSTRDRGIRQFF. CDR3 nucleotides: TGTGCCAGCAGCTCAACCCGGGACAGGGGGATCCGGCAGTTCTTC.

This clonotype was observed a handful of times. This chain joins TRBV20-1 and TRBJ1-3; D gene unclear. CDR1 is DFQATT, CDR2 SNEGSKA, per germline (reference sequence). This CDR3 spans 13 amino acids. Trimming shortened V by 4 bases and J by 4 bases, and 11 bases separated the two germline ends. The CDR3 DNA is TGCAGTGCTAAACCGACCGGGGGAAACACCATATATTTT. This encodes CSAKPTGGNTIYF.

This clonotype was seen more than once but under ten times. V and J are TRBV20-1 and TRBJ2-3, with D possibly being TRBD1 (6 bases). CDR3 size: 12 residues. Trimming stripped 0 bases from V and 8 bases from J, with 9 bases between. The germline CDR1 and CDR2 sequences are DFQATT and SNEGSKA (reference sequence). The CDR3 DNA reads as TGCAGTGCTAGAGATGTAGGGGGTACGCAGTATTTT. Encoded protein: CSARDVGGTQYF.

This clonotype was detected ten times or more. This chain joins TRBV2 and TRBJ2-7; perhaps TRBD2 as D (5 bases). Germline V gives CDR1 SNHLY, CDR2 FYNNEI. Trimming cost V 8 bases and J 7 bases, with 9 bases left between them. The CDR3 loop spans 10 amino acids. The chain's CDR3 is CASEGPEQYF. The CDR3 DNA reads as TGTGCCAGCGAGGGTCCGGAGCAGTACTTC.

This chain uses TRBV28 with TRBJ2-1; TRBD1 matches at 10 bases. From germline, CDR1 is MDHEN and CDR2 SYDVKM. V lost 6 bases, J lost 6 bases, and 8 bases stayed unmatched. The CDR3 runs to 15 residues. The CDR3: CASSPRDRGRNEQFF. CDR3 sequence (DNA): TGTGCCAGCAGCCCAAGGGACAGGGGTCGCAATGAGCAGTTCTTC.

This clonotype was found a few times. In DNA, the CDR3 is TGTGCCAGCAGCCGGACCGGACAGCGGACTGGGGAAAAACTGTTTTTT. This encodes CASSRTGQRTGEKLFF. The chain couples TRBV7-8 to TRBJ1-4; a weak D match, TRBD1 (6 bases). Per germline, CDR1 SGHVS and CDR2 FQNEAQ. V dropped 5 bases and J dropped 8 bases, with 21 bases sitting between them. The length of the CDR3 is 16 residues.

The chain is built from TRBV6-6 and TRBJ2-5, with D maybe TRBD2 (6 bases). V dropped 8 bases and J dropped 5 bases, with 15 bases sitting between them. Germline CDR1 and CDR2: MNHNY and SVGAGI (reference sequence). The CDR3 is made up of 13 amino acids. Here the CDR3 reads CASETGAGETQYF. For the CDR3, the DNA is TGTGCCAGCGAGACGGGAGCTGGTGAGACCCAGTACTTC.

This clonotype was counted between two and nine times. V and J are TRBV6-5 and TRBJ2-2; TRBD2 aligns across 7 bases. J lost 4 bases, V lost 2 bases, and 7 bases had no gene match. Looked up from germline, CDR1 is MNHEY and CDR2 is SVGAGI. The CDR3 consists of 16 residues. The CDR3 reads CASSYGSSGATGELFF. The CDR3 region has the DNA TGTGCCAGCAGTTACGGTTCTAGCGGAGCCACCGGGGAGCTGTTTTTT.

This clonotype was seen repeatedly, ten times or more. This chain joins TRBV11-3 and TRBJ2-3; 9 bases match TRBD2. The CDR3 covers 16 residues. With V trimmed by 4 bases and J by 3 bases, 8 bases remained unmatched. CDR1 is SGHNT, CDR2 YENEEA, per germline. The CDR3 nucleotides read TGTGCCAGCAGCTGGGGTAGCGGGAGACATACAGATACGCAGTATTTT. Its translation is CASSWGSGRHTDTQYF.

The rearrangement joins TRBV27 to TRBJ2-3; 10 nucleotides align to TRBD2. CDR1 and CDR2 from the germline V gene are MNHEY and SMNVEV (reference sequence). This CDR3 is 17 amino acids long. Unmatched junction bases numbered 11, after V lost 6 bases and J lost 2 bases. Written as DNA, the CDR3 is TGTGCCAGCAGAACCGAAAGCGGGAGGGCCTTCACAGATACGCAGTATTTT. Its protein product is CASRTESGRAFTDTQYF.

This clonotype was seen a handful of times. The chain uses TRBV28 and TRBJ1-5; 7 positions match TRBD1. The CDR3 loop spans 17 amino acids. Germline V gene data show CDR1 as MDHEN and CDR2 as SYDVKM. The trim removed 5 bases at V and 0 bases at J, leaving 10 bases unmatched. CDR3: CASSNGQAVYSNQPQHF. The CDR3 DNA sequence: TGTGCCAGCAGTAACGGACAGGCCGTTTATAGCAATCAGCCCCAGCATTTT.

This clonotype was detected a few times. The chain uses TRBV6-1 and TRBJ2-1; TRBD2 is a possible D gene (7 bases). The CDR3 covers 13 residues. The germline CDR1 and CDR2 sequences are MNHNS and SASEGT. V lost 3 bases to trimming and J lost 7 bases, with 10 bases between them. As DNA, the CDR3 is TGTGCCAGCAGTGACGAGGGGGGGAATGAGCAGTTCTTC. Protein product: CASSDEGGNEQFF.